The clone carrying this TCR beta chain has only one observation. The record originates from a study of cytomegalovirus exposure and HLA in healthy donors. Per germline, CDR1 SNHLY and CDR2 FYNNEI. The CDR3 contains 12 residues. V was clipped by 3 bases and J by 8 bases, with 10 bases between them. The PCR used 60 Vbeta and 13 Jbeta primers. Some clones are missing from TCRdb's copy, which holds only in-frame ones; the method was immunoSEQ multiplex PCR. The repertoire holds roughly 180,000 clones, around 82% seen once, with roughly 13% in the top ten. The specimen was PBMCs. The clonotype was recovered from a woman between 50 and 59 years old in good health and CMV-seropositive. The V call is TRBV2, the J call TRBJ1-2, with a possible D match to TRBD1 (5 bases). The CDR3 bases are TGTGCCAGCAGTGAGAGCAGGGCGGGCTACACCTTC. Translating it yields CASSESRAGYTF.